Each of the 14 T cell receptor beta chains below was sequenced from the same sample in a study of blood T cell repertoires in COVID-19. Sequencing used immunoSEQ multiplex PCR; TCRdb keeps in-frame clones, though not all of them. The sample lists 90,000 to 130,000 clones; approximately 82% were seen once. Sequenced sample: peripheral blood. The receptors stem from a woman at least 80 years old with acute or convalescent COVID-19.

The chain carries TRBV12-3 or TRBV12-4 and TRBJ1-3; D is unresolved. Trimming left V 5 bases short and J 2 bases short, with 7 bases between. The CDR3 loop spans 13 amino acids. The CDR3 here is CASSLRAGNTIYF. The CDR3 DNA sequence: TGTGCCAGCAGTCTGCGAGCTGGAAACACCATATATTTT.

The sample holds many counts of this clone. The chain combines TRBV10-3 with TRBJ2-1; TRBD2 aligns across 14 bases. The germline CDR1 and CDR2 sequences are ENHRY and SYGVKD. With V trimmed by 1 base and J by 7 bases, 9 bases remained unmatched. The CDR3 spans 18 residues. CDR3 residues: CAISEFQEGLAGVNEQFF. The CDR3, as DNA: TGTGCCATCAGTGAGTTTCAAGAGGGACTAGCGGGAGTGAATGAGCAGTTCTTC.

This clone turned up a few times. This chain uses TRBV4-1 with TRBJ1-2; D might be TRBD1 (6 bases). Germline V gives CDR1 MGHRA, CDR2 YSYEKL. V gave up 0 bases and J gave up 7 bases, with 12 bases separating them. This CDR3 has 14 amino acids. CDR3 amino acids: CASSQDQGLSGYTF. DNA of the CDR3: TGCGCCAGCAGCCAAGACCAGGGGCTAAGTGGCTACACCTTC.

The V call is TRBV9, the J call TRBJ2-1; 8 nucleotides align to TRBD1. V lost 4 bases to trimming and J lost 4 bases; unmatched junction nucleotides: 13. The germline V gene has CDR1 SGDLS and CDR2 YYNGEE. This CDR3 has 17 amino acids. The CDR3 is CASSKTGVSRAYNEQFF. The CDR3 DNA is TGTGCCAGCAGCAAGACAGGGGTCTCTAGGGCATACAATGAGCAGTTCTTC.

The rearrangement uses TRBV5-8 and TRBJ1-1; weak D call: TRBD1 (5 bases). V lost 6 bases and J 3 bases, leaving 18 bases between the germline ends. This CDR3 has 15 residues. The V gene's germline CDR1 is SGHTS and CDR2 YDEGEE. This CDR3 is CASNLDSPGYTEAFF. The CDR3 DNA is TGTGCCAGCAATCTAGACAGCCCAGGTTACACTGAAGCTTTCTTT.

The chain uses TRBV29-1 and TRBJ2-3; TRBD1 matches at 9 bases. Germline CDR1 and CDR2: SQVTM and ANQGSEA. The junction had 0 bases not matched to a gene; V was cut back by 3 bases and J by 5 bases. The CDR3 sequence is 12 residues long. The CDR3 DNA sequence: TGCAGCGTTGAGACAGGGGGAGATACGCAGTATTTT. Translation: CSVETGGDTQYF.

This clone showed up just once. The chain links TRBV27 to TRBJ1-4; unclear D gene. This CDR3 has 13 amino acids. Trimming left V 5 bases short and J 2 bases short, with 6 bases between. Germline CDR1 MNHEY, CDR2 SMNVEV (reference sequence). Here the CDR3 reads CASSRTTNEKLFF. In nucleotides, the CDR3 is TGTGCCAGCAGTCGGACTACTAATGAAAAACTGTTTTTT.

V usage is TRBV19 and J usage is TRBJ2-5, with D possibly being TRBD1 (6 bases). Germline lookup yields CDR1 LNHDA and CDR2 SQIVND (reference sequence). Trimming removed 5 bases at V and 4 bases at J, with 11 bases between. The CDR3 has 13 amino acids. The CDR3 bases are TGTGCCAGTAGTCAACAGGGTGCAGAGACCCAGTACTTC. This sequence encodes CASSQQGAETQYF.

The gene calls are TRBV5-1 and TRBJ2-2, with TRBD2 matching 9 bases. J gave up 4 bases and V 0 bases, and 4 bases lay outside the gene matches. This CDR3 spans 16 amino acids. Per germline, CDR1 SGHRS and CDR2 YFSETQ. The CDR3 DNA reads as TGCGCCAGCAGCTTGGAGGTTAGCGGGGGCACCGGGGAGCTGTTTTTT. Protein product: CASSLEVSGGTGELFF.

The rearrangement links TRBV7-6 to TRBJ1-1, with 7 nucleotides matching TRBD1. V was clipped by 0 bases and J by 5 bases; unmatched bases: 6. The germline V gene encodes CDR1 SGHVS and CDR2 FNYEAQ. The CDR3 has 15 residues. CDR3 amino acids: CASSLATGERTEAFF. For the CDR3, the DNA is TGTGCCAGCAGCTTAGCTACAGGGGAGAGAACTGAAGCTTTCTTT.

The chain has TRBV29-1 and TRBJ2-4; weak D call: TRBD1 (5 bases). The CDR3 is 13 amino acids. Germline V gene data show CDR1 as SQVTM and CDR2 as ANQGSEA. V lost 4 bases to trimming and J lost 4 bases, with 11 bases between them. The CDR3 DNA reads TGCAGCGTTGGGTGGCAGGGAAAAAACATTCAGTACTTC. Translated, it gives CSVGWQGKNIQYF.

This chain uses TRBV14 with TRBJ2-3, with 8 bases identical to TRBD2. The CDR3 totals 16 residues. J was trimmed by 1 base and V by 3 bases; bases with no gene match: 6. Germline CDR1 reads SGHDN; CDR2 reads FVKESK. CDR3 in amino acids: CASSHQSGSGTDTQYF. The DNA for the CDR3 is TGTGCCAGCAGCCACCAGAGCGGGAGCGGCACAGATACGCAGTATTTT.

The rearrangement uses TRBV30 and TRBJ1-6; weak D call: TRBD1 (5 bases). This CDR3 is built from 15 residues. Germline V CDR1 and CDR2: GTSNPN, SVGIG (reference sequence). Deletions cut 0 bases from V and 9 bases from J, with 15 bases between. The CDR3 DNA sequence: TGTGCCTGGAGTGTGGGAGGGGCGCCGGGTTCACCCCTCCACTTT. Amino acids: CAWSVGGAPGSPLHF.

The chain links TRBV18 to TRBJ1-2; 8 nucleotides match TRBD1. CDR1 KGHSH and CDR2 LQKENI come from the germline V gene. This CDR3 contains 16 residues. The ends lost 5 bases at V and 5 bases at J; junction bases unmatched: 13. This CDR3 is CASSSGQGNTWYGYTF. CDR3 in DNA: TGTGCCAGCTCATCAGGACAGGGTAATACCTGGTATGGCTACACCTTC.